The 4 T cell receptor beta chains in this list originate from one sample, sequenced in a study of monozygotic twins with inflammatory bowel disease. For each CDR3 protein, TCRdb gives one entry from its re-call of the 5' RACE reads, without DNA. This listing includes about 99,000 distinct CDR3 sequences. Sequenced material: blood. Receptors were obtained from a human donor with ulcerative colitis or Crohn's disease, or a healthy co-twin of an affected twin (not recorded which).

The gene calls are TRBV9 and TRBJ1-1; TCRdb outputs TRBD1, but without DNA this stays unchecked. Germline V gene data show CDR1 as SGDLS and CDR2 as YYNGEE. The CDR3 loop spans 16 amino acids. CDR3 in amino acids: CASSARGGAVDTEAFF.

The V and J genes are TRBV7-2 and TRBJ2-1; TCRdb picks TRBD1, but there is no DNA to check that call. Germline assignment: CDR1 SGHTA and CDR2 FQGNSA. The CDR3 extends over 15 amino acids. CDR3 amino acids: CASSFIGGWMDEQFF.

This sequence joins TRBV28 and TRBJ2-1. The length of the CDR3 is 16 residues. CDR1 and CDR2 from the germline V gene are MDHEN and SYDVKM. The chain's CDR3 is CASSLISAAEGNEQFF. Based on the CDR3 plus reference TRBV28 and TRBJ2-1, the full variable domain is DVKVTQSSRYLVKRTGEKVFLECVQDMDHENMFWYRQDPGLGLRLIYFSYDVKMKEKGDIPEGYSVSREKKERFSLILESASTNQTSMYLCASSLISAAEGNEQFFGPGTRLTVL.

The chain recombines TRBV6-5 with TRBJ1-1. Germline V gives CDR1 MNHEY, CDR2 SVGAGI. There are 12 residues in the CDR3. Here the CDR3 reads CASRSQLHQAFF.